The 23 T cell receptor beta chains presented below share a single source sample, sequenced in a study of blood T cell repertoires in COVID-19. Generated by immunoSEQ multiplex PCR, the TCRdb table keeps only in-frame clones and is missing some. The data show approximately 150,000 clones, around 90% seen once. Sample: peripheral blood. These receptors were taken from a woman aged 80 or over with COVID-19, enrolled during active disease.

The chain couples TRBV7-3 to TRBJ2-3; unclear D gene. The V gene lost 5 bases and the J gene lost 0 bases, with 15 bases spanning the gap. The germline gives CDR1 SGHTA, CDR2 FQGTGA. The CDR3 sequence is 16 residues long. Here the CDR3 reads CASSQDWADSTDTQYF. In DNA form, the CDR3 reads TGTGCCAGCAGCCAAGATTGGGCAGATAGCACAGATACGCAGTATTTT. The variable domain in full, with the rest retrieved from reference TRBV7-3 and TRBJ2-3, is GAGVSQTPSNKVTEKGKYVELRCDPISGHTALYWYRQSLGQGPEFLIYFQGTGAADDSGLPNDRFFAVRPEGSVSTLKIQRTERGDSAVYLCASSQDWADSTDTQYFGPGTRLTVL.

This clone was observed a single time. The CDR3 region is CASSPRRGPYEQYF. CDR3 DNA: TGTGCCAGCAGTCCCCGCAGGGGGCCCTACGAGCAGTACTTC. The V and J genes are TRBV27 and TRBJ2-7, with 8 bases identical to TRBD1. Germline V gene lookup returns CDR1 MNHEY and CDR2 SMNVEV (reference sequence). Trimming removed 5 bases from V and 2 bases from J; junction bases left unmatched: 5. The CDR3 totals 14 residues.

This chain connects TRBV19 to TRBJ1-5, with D possibly TRBD1 on 6 matching bases. This CDR3 comprises 16 residues. Germline CDR1 reads LNHDA; CDR2 reads SQIVND (reference sequence). The germline V and J ends were trimmed by 8 bases and 0 bases, with 17 bases remaining between them. CDR3 sequence (DNA): TGTGCCAGTCAGGAGTCAGGGGTTTATAGCAATCAGCCCCAGCATTTT. This sequence encodes CASQESGVYSNQPQHF.

This chain connects TRBV7-2 to TRBJ1-2, with a tentative D call TRBD1 (6 bases). The germline V gene encodes CDR1 SGHTA and CDR2 FQGNSA. The CDR3 covers 15 residues. The ends were cut back, 5 bases at V and 4 bases at J, with 17 bases in the middle. CDR3 in DNA: TGTGCCAGCAGCATGACAGGAGGTGCGTTCTATGGCTACACCTTC. Residues: CASSMTGGAFYGYTF.

The rearrangement uses TRBV21-1 and TRBJ2-7; the tabulated D call, TRBD2, remains unverified against the DNA. TRBV21-1 is classified as a pseudogene. This CDR3 comprises 15 residues. The CDR3 DNA reads TGTGCCAGCAGCAAGAGTCTAGCGGACTCCTACGAGCAGTACTTC. Residues: CASSKSLADSYEQYF.

This clone showed up just a few times. The genes are TRBV7-8 and TRBJ1-1; TRBD1 is a possible D gene (5 bases). This CDR3 region has 15 residues. Germline CDR1 is SGHVS and CDR2 is FQNEAQ. V lost 1 base and J 5 bases, leaving 14 bases between the germline ends. The chain's CDR3 is CASSLGLRESTEAFF. The CDR3 DNA follows: TGTGCCAGCAGCTTAGGACTCAGGGAAAGTACTGAAGCTTTCTTT.

The gene calls are TRBV3-1 (or the pseudogene TRBV3-2) and TRBJ2-1, with 14 bases that match TRBD2. V was clipped by 6 bases and J by 0 bases; unmatched bases: 1. CDR3 length: 16 residues. CDR1 and CDR2 (germline): LGHDT, YNNKEL (reference sequence). CDR3 sequence: CASSGTSGSSYNEQFF. The CDR3 DNA is TGTGCCAGCAGTGGGACTAGCGGGAGCTCCTACAATGAGCAGTTCTTC.

This chain connects TRBV2 to TRBJ1-1, with 9 bases fitting TRBD1. From germline, CDR1 is SNHLY and CDR2 FYNNEI. The CDR3 covers 13 residues. V shed 8 bases and J 5 bases; nucleotides not matched to a gene: 6. CDR3 protein: CASLRQGGTEAFF. The CDR3 DNA sequence: TGTGCCAGCCTAAGACAGGGGGGAACTGAAGCTTTCTTT.

This chain uses TRBV11-2 with TRBJ1-3; D unclear. Trimming stripped 1 base from V and 3 bases from J, with 7 bases between. Looked up from germline, CDR1 is SGHAT and CDR2 is FQNNGV. CDR3 size: 14 residues. CDR3 in amino acids: CASSLAGIGNTIYF. CDR3 nucleotides: TGTGCCAGCAGCTTAGCGGGGATTGGAAACACCATATATTTT.

The chain has TRBV28 and TRBJ1-2, with D hard to call. V was shortened by 1 base and J by 5 bases, with 8 bases between the two germline ends. The CDR3 is 13 residues long. Germline-derived CDR1 and CDR2 are MDHEN and SYDVKM. The CDR3 DNA follows: TGTGCCAGCAGTTTATTTCGGGAATATGGCTACACCTTC. Translation gives CASSLFREYGYTF.

J is TRBJ2-1 and V is TRBV18; unclear D gene. Germline CDR1 is KGHSH and CDR2 is LQKENI. V was trimmed by 3 bases and J by 3 bases, leaving 6 bases between them. CDR3 length equals 13 residues. CDR3 in amino acids: CASSPGNYNEQFF. In DNA, the CDR3 is TGTGCCAGCTCACCGGGCAACTACAATGAGCAGTTCTTC. Complete variable domain (other parts from reference TRBV18 and TRBJ2-1): NAGVMQNPRHLVRRRGQEARLRCSPMKGHSHVYWYRQLPEEGLKFMVYLQKENIIDESGMPKERFSAEFPKEGPSILRIQQVVRGDSAAYFCASSPGNYNEQFFGPGTRLTVL.

The CDR3 is CASSFQGAGETQYF. The CDR3 nucleotides are TGTGCCAGCAGCTTCCAGGGGGCGGGAGAGACCCAGTACTTC. The gene calls are TRBV5-6 and TRBJ2-5, with TRBD1 matching over 8 bases. Germline CDR1 and CDR2: SGHDT and YYEEEE. V was clipped by 2 bases and J by 4 bases; unmatched bases: 4. The CDR3 spans 14 residues.

This sequence joins TRBV28 and TRBJ2-1; maybe TRBD1 (6 bases). CDR1 MDHEN and CDR2 SYDVKM come from the germline V gene. Between the trimmed V and J ends, which lost 6 bases and 8 bases, there was a span of 14 bases. This CDR3 region has 13 residues. CDR3 sequence (DNA): TGTGCCAGCAGACAAAACAGGGTCCATGAGCAGTTCTTC. Translation gives CASRQNRVHEQFF.

This clone was detected once. The DNA for the CDR3 is TGTGCCAGCAGTCAGGTAGCGGACACTGAAGCTTTCTTT. Protein product: CASSQVADTEAFF. V usage is TRBV3-1 (or the pseudogene TRBV3-2) and J usage is TRBJ1-1; D is ambiguous. Germline V lookup: CDR1 LGHDT, CDR2 YNNKEL (reference sequence). V shed 6 bases and J shed 3 bases, with 11 bases lying between them. CDR3 length: 13 amino acids.

The chain uses TRBV29-1 and TRBJ1-2; D is ambiguous. This CDR3 region has 12 residues. Per germline, CDR1 SQVTM and CDR2 ANQGSEA. Trimming left V 2 bases short and J 10 bases short, with 14 bases between. DNA for the CDR3: TGCAGCGTTGAAATCCCGGGATACGACTACACCTTC. Protein product: CSVEIPGYDYTF.

J is TRBJ2-4 and V is TRBV29-1; TRBD2 agrees at 11 bases. V gave up 6 bases and J gave up 0 bases; unmatched junction bases: 4. The germline gives CDR1 SQVTM, CDR2 ANQGSEA. This CDR3 is built from 15 residues. The CDR3 nucleotides are TGCAGCGTCGCGGGACTAGCGGCAGCCAAAAACATTCAGTACTTC. Its protein is CSVAGLAAAKNIQYF.

This chain uses TRBV28 with TRBJ1-2, with D hard to call. This CDR3 spans 12 amino acids. V lost 3 bases and J 5 bases, leaving 7 bases between the germline ends. Germline V gives CDR1 MDHEN, CDR2 SYDVKM. CDR3 amino acids: CASSFGIYGYTF. DNA of the CDR3: TGTGCCAGCAGTTTCGGGATTTATGGCTACACCTTC.

The chain links TRBV5-1 to TRBJ1-2; 12 nucleotides line up with TRBD1. This CDR3 has 17 amino acids. V shed 4 bases, J shed 6 bases, and the junction held 13 bases outside the gene matches. Per the germline V gene, CDR1 is SGHRS and CDR2 is YFSETQ. As DNA, the CDR3 is TGCGCCAGCAGCCAGCAGACCGGGACAGGGGGCCGTGATGGCTACACCTTC. Translated, it gives CASSQQTGTGGRDGYTF.

This chain connects TRBV7-8 to TRBJ2-1, with 7 bases identical to TRBD1. Looked up from germline, CDR1 is SGHVS and CDR2 is FQNEAQ. The CDR3 loop spans 17 amino acids. Trimming took 5 bases from V and 0 from J; bases not matched to a gene: 10. This chain's CDR3 is CASSLPRGFSSYNEQFF. For the CDR3, the DNA is TGTGCCAGCAGCCTCCCCAGGGGGTTTAGCTCCTACAATGAGCAGTTCTTC.

The chain combines TRBV15 with TRBJ1-5, with D tentatively TRBD1 (6 bases). The CDR3 is 15 amino acids. In germline, CDR1 is LNHNV, CDR2 YYDKDF (reference sequence). V was clipped by 2 bases and J by 3 bases, with 11 bases between them. The CDR3 is CATSRPQGSNQPQHF. In DNA, the CDR3 is TGTGCCACCAGCAGACCACAGGGTTCCAATCAGCCCCAGCATTTT.

Only one count was recorded for this clone. The chain links TRBV21-1 to TRBJ2-7; TRBD2, the table's D call, lacks a check against the DNA. TRBV21-1 counts as a pseudogene. This CDR3 region has 16 residues. The CDR3 is CASSKEAEREPVEQYF. Here the CDR3 DNA reads TGTGCCAGCAGCAAAGAAGCGGAGCGGGAGCCCGTCGAGCAGTACTTC.

J is TRBJ1-2 and V is TRBV3-1 (or the pseudogene TRBV3-2); D perhaps matches TRBD1 (6 bases). Trimming took off 4 bases at V and 8 bases at J, with 26 bases between the two ends. The V gene's germline CDR1 is LGHDT and CDR2 YNNKEL (reference sequence). The CDR3 is made up of 17 amino acids. The CDR3 bases are TGTGCCAGCAGCCCTCAAGGGGGGGCCAGGGCCACAGAAGGCTACACCTTC. Encoded protein: CASSPQGGARATEGYTF.

This clone was detected only once. This chain links TRBV5-1 with TRBJ2-7; 12 positions agree with TRBD2. CDR1 SGHRS and CDR2 YFSETQ come from the germline V gene. Trimming cost V 0 bases and J 6 bases; bases outside gene matches: 7. This CDR3 comprises 16 residues. In DNA, the CDR3 is TGCGCCAGCAGCTTGGCCCGACTAGCGGGAGAGGGCGAGCAGTACTTC. Its protein is CASSLARLAGEGEQYF. Full variable domain (outside the CDR3, taken from reference TRBV5-1 and TRBJ2-7): KAGVTQTPRYLIKTRGQQVTLSCSPISGHRSVSWYQQTPGQGLQFLFEYFSETQRNKGNFPGRFSGRQFSNSRSEMNVSTLELGDSALYLCASSLARLAGEGEQYFGPGTRLTVT.